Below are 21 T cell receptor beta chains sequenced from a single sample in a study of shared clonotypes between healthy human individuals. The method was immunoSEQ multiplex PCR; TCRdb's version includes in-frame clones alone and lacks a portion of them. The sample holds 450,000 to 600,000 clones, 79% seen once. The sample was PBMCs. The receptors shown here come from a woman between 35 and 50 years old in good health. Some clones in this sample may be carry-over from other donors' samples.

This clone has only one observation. The CDR3 protein is CASSPGTVGTGELFF. Here the CDR3 DNA reads TGTGCCAGCAGCCCCGGGACAGTCGGTACCGGGGAGCTGTTTTTT. V usage is TRBV7-3 and J usage is TRBJ2-2; the match to TRBD1 covers 7 bases. Looked up from germline, CDR1 is SGHTA and CDR2 is FQGTGA. The V gene end was trimmed by 5 bases and the J gene end by 5 bases; junction bases not matched to a gene: 8. The CDR3 length is 15 residues.

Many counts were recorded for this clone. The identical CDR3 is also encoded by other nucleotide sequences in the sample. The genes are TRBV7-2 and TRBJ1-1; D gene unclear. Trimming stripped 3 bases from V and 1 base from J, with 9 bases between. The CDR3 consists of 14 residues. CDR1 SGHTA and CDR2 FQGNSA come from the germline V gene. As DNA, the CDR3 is TGTGCCAGCAGCTTGGGTGGTTGGAACACTGAAGCTTTCTTT. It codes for CASSLGGWNTEAFF.

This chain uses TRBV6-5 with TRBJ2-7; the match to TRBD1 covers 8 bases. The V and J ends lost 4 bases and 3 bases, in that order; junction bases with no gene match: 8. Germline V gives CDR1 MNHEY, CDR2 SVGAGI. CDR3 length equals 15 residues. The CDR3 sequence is CASSSTGTGIYEQYF. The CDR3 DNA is TGTGCCAGCAGTTCAACCGGGACAGGAATCTACGAGCAGTACTTC.

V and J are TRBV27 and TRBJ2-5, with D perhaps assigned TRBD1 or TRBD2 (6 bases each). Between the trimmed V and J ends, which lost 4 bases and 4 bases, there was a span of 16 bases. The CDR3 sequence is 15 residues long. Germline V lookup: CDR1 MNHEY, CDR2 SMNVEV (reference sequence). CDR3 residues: CASSWIGGRGETQYF. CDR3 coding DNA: TGTGCCAGCAGTTGGATAGGGGGGCGAGGAGAGACCCAGTACTTC.

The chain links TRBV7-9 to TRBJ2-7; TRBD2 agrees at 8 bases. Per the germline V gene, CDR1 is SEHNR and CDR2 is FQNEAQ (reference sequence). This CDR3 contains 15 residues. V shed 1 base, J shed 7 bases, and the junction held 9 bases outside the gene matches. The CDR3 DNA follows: TGTGCCAGCAGCTTAGGTCGAGCGGGAGCGGGGGAGCAGTACTTC. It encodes CASSLGRAGAGEQYF.

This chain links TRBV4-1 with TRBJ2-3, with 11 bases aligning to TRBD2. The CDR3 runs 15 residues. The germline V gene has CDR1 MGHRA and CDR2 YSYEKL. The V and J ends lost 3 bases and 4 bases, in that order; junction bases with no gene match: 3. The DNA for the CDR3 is TGCGCCAGCAGCCACTATAGCGGGAGGGCAGATACGCAGTATTTT. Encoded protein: CASSHYSGRADTQYF.

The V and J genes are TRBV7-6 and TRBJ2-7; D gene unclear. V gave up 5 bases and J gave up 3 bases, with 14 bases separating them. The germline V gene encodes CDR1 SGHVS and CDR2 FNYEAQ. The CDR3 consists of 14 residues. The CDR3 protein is CASSITDSDYEQYF. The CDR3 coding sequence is TGTGCCAGCAGCATTACAGACTCCGACTACGAGCAGTACTTC.

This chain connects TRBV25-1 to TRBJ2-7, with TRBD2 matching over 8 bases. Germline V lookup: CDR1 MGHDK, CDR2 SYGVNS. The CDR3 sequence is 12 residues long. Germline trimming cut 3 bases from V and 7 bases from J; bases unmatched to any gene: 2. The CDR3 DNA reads TGTGCCAGCAGTGACTTAGCGGGAGAGCAGTACTTC. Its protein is CASSDLAGEQYF.

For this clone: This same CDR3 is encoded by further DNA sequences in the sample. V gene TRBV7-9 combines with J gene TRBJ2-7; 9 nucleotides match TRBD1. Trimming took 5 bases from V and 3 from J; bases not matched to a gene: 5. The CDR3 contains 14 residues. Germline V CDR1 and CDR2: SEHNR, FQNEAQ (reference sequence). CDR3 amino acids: CASSPPTGGYEQYF. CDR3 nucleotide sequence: TGTGCCAGCAGCCCCCCGACAGGGGGCTACGAGCAGTACTTC.

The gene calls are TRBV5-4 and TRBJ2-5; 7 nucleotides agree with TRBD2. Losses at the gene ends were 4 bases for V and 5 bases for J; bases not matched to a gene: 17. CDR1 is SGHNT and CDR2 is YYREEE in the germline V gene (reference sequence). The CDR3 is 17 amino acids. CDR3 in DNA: TGTGCCAGCAGCCAAATCACCGGGAGGTGGTCAATGGAGACCCAGTACTTC. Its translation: CASSQITGRWSMETQYF.

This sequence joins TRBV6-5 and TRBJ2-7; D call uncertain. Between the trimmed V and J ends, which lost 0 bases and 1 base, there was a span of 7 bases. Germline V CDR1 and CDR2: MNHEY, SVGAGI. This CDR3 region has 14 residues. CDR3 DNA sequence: TGTGCCAGCAGTTACTCGGACGAATCCTACGAGCAGTACTTC. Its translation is CASSYSDESYEQYF.

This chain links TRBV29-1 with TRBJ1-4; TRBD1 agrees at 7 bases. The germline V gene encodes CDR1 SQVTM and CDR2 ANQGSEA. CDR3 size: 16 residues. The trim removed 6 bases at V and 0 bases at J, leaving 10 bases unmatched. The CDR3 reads CSVKRTGPATNEKLFF. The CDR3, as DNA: TGCAGCGTGAAAAGGACAGGCCCTGCAACTAATGAAAAACTGTTTTTT.

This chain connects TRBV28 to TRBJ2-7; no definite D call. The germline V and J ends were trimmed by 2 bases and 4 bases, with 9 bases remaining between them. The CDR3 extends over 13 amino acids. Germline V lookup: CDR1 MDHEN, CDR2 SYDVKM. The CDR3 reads CASSLPTYYEQYF. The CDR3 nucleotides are TGTGCCAGCAGTTTACCCACATATTACGAGCAGTACTTC. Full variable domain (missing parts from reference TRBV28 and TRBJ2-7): DVKVTQSSRYLVKRTGEKVFLECVQDMDHENMFWYRQDPGLGLRLIYFSYDVKMKEKGDIPEGYSVSREKKERFSLILESASTNQTSMYLCASSLPTYYEQYFGPGTRLTVT.

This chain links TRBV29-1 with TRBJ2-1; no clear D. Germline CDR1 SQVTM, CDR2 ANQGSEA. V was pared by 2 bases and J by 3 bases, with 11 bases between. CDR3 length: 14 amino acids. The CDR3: CSVELFSGYNEQFF. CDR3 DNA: TGCAGCGTTGAACTGTTTTCAGGCTACAATGAGCAGTTCTTC.

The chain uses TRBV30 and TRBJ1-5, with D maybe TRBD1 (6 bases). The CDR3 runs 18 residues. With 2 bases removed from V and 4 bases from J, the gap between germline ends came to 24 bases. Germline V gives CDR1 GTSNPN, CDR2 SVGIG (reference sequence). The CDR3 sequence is CAWSTWVGGRGRNQPQHF. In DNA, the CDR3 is TGTGCCTGGAGTACTTGGGTTGGGGGACGGGGGCGAAATCAGCCCCAGCATTTT. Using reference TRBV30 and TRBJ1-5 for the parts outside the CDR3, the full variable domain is SQTIHQWPATLVQPVGSPLSLECTVEGTSNPNLYWYRQAAGRGLQLLFYSVGIGQISSEVPQNLSASRPQDRQFILSSKKLLLSDSGFYLCAWSTWVGGRGRNQPQHFGDGTRLSIL.

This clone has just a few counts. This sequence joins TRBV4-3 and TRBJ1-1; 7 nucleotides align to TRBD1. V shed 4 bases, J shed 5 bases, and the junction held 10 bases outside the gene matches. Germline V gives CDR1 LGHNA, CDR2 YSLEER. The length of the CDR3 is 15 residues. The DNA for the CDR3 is TGCGCCAGCAGCCCGAGACAGGGTGGGGTGACTGAAGCTTTCTTT. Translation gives CASSPRQGGVTEAFF.

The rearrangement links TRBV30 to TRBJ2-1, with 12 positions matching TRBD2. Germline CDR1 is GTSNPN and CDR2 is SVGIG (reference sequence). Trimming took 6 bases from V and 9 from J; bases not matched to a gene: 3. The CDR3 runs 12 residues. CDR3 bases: TGTGCCTGTCGACTAGCGGGAGTTGAGCAGTTCTTC. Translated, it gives CACRLAGVEQFF.

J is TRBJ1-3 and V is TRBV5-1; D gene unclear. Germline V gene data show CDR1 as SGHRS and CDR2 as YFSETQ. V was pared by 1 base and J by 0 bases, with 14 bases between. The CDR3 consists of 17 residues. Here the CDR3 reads CASSLYGGKSSGNTIYF. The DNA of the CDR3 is TGCGCCAGCAGCTTGTATGGCGGGAAGTCCTCTGGAAACACCATATATTTT.

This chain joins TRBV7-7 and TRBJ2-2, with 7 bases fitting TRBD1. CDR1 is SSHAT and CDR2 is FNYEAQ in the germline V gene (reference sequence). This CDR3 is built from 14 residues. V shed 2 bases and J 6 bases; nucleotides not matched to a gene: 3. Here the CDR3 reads CASSLRQGAGELFF. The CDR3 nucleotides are TGTGCCAGCAGCTTAAGGCAGGGGGCCGGGGAGCTGTTTTTT.

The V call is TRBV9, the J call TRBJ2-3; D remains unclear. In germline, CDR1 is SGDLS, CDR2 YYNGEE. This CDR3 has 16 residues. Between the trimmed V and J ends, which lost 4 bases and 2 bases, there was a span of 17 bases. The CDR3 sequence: CASSLRLDSPTDTQYF. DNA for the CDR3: TGTGCCAGCAGCCTGAGACTCGATTCCCCCACAGATACGCAGTATTTT.

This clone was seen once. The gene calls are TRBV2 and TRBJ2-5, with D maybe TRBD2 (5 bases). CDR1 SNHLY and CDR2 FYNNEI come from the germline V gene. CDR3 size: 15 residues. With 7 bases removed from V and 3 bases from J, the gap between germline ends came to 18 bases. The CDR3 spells CASIFYPAGEETQYF. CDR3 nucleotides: TGTGCCAGCATTTTTTACCCGGCGGGTGAAGAGACCCAGTACTTC.